These 2 T cell receptor beta chains came from one sample sequenced in a study of blood T cell repertoires in COVID-19. Produced via immunoSEQ multiplex PCR; TCRdb's table is partial and in-frame only. The sample records a few hundred thousand clones, around 89% being singletons. The sample was peripheral blood. The receptors stem from a woman between 40 and 50 years old with COVID-19, enrolled during active disease.

J is TRBJ1-5 and V is TRBV6-5, with D possibly matching TRBD1 (5 bases). The germline V and J ends were trimmed by 8 bases and 4 bases, with 15 bases remaining between them. The CDR3 has 14 residues. The germline gives CDR1 MNHEY, CDR2 SVGAGI. For the CDR3, the DNA is TGTGCCAGCGGAAGGGCCCAGGGAAATCAGCCCCAGCATTTT. Amino acid sequence: CASGRAQGNQPQHF.

The chain is built from TRBV19 and TRBJ1-4; 7 bases line up with TRBD1. The CDR3 runs to 15 residues. The V and J ends lost 6 bases and 4 bases, in that order; junction bases with no gene match: 8. Germline CDR1 and CDR2: LNHDA and SQIVND (reference sequence). This chain's CDR3 is CASRNRQGLNEKLFF. The CDR3, as DNA: TGTGCCAGTAGGAACCGACAGGGCCTTAATGAAAAACTGTTTTTT.